These 24 T cell receptor beta chains came from one sample sequenced in a study of T cells after yellow fever vaccination. From the 5' RACE reads, TCRdb called clonotypes with MiXCR, one entry per CDR3 protein. The sample consists of a few hundred thousand distinct CDR3 sequences, less than 8.5% of them appearing once. This specimen consisted of CD4+ T cells sorted from PBMCs, obtained 15 days after the yellow fever booster vaccination. The receptors stem from a man younger than 40 who received the YFV17D yellow fever vaccine.

This clonotype occurred many times. This chain connects TRBV7-6 to TRBJ2-1, with D possibly matching TRBD2 (5 bases). The V and J ends lost 4 bases and 0 bases respectively, with 13 bases between them. CDR1 and CDR2 from the germline V gene are SGHVS and FNYEAQ. The CDR3 extends over 16 amino acids. The DNA for the CDR3 is TGTGCCAGCAGCTCCGGACTCTTCCTCTCCTACAATGAGCAGTTCTTC. Protein sequence: CASSSGLFLSYNEQFF.

V usage is TRBV11-2 and J usage is TRBJ2-1; a weak D match, TRBD2 (5 bases). The CDR3 runs 12 residues. Trimming shortened V by 3 bases and J by 10 bases, and 10 bases separated the two germline ends. Germline V gene sequence: CDR1 SGHAT, CDR2 FQNNGV. DNA of the CDR3: TGTGCCAGCAGCTTGCTAGCAGGCGAGCAGTTCTTC. It yields the protein CASSLLAGEQFF. The full variable domain, completed using reference TRBV11-2 and TRBJ2-1, is EAGVAQSPRYKIIEKRQSVAFWCNPISGHATLYWYQQILGQGPKLLIQFQNNGVVDDSQLPKDRFSAERLKGVDSTLKIQPAKLEDSAVYLCASSLLAGEQFFGPGTRLTVL.

The sample holds a few counts of this clonotype. V gene TRBV10-2 combines with J gene TRBJ2-7, with 9 bases identical to TRBD1. Per the germline V gene, CDR1 is WSHSY and CDR2 is SAAADI. V dropped 10 bases and J dropped 4; count of bases not matched to a gene: 8. This CDR3 has 13 residues. The CDR3 coding sequence is TGCGCCACCAACCGGGACAGGGTTTACGAGCAGTACTTC. This encodes CATNRDRVYEQYF.

This clonotype was recorded many times. This chain joins TRBV5-1 and TRBJ2-1; 7 nucleotides align to TRBD1. The CDR3 contains 15 residues. V gave up 5 bases and J gave up 4 bases; unmatched junction bases: 9. CDR1 and CDR2 (germline): SGHRS, YFSETQ. The CDR3 loop reads CASRPTDRLYNEQFF. The CDR3 DNA reads TGCGCCAGCAGACCGACGGACAGGTTGTACAATGAGCAGTTCTTC.

In its sample, this clonotype was seen a few times. The rearrangement uses TRBV20-1 and TRBJ2-4, with 7 nucleotides matching TRBD2. The CDR3 loop spans 14 amino acids. Trimming cost V 3 bases and J 2 bases; bases outside gene matches: 4. From germline, CDR1 is DFQATT and CDR2 SNEGSKA (reference sequence). The CDR3 is CSASRGGSKNIQYF. In DNA, the CDR3 is TGCAGTGCTAGTAGGGGAGGGTCCAAAAACATTCAGTACTTC.

The rearrangement uses TRBV5-5 and TRBJ2-5, with TRBD2 matching 13 bases. Germline values: CDR1 SGHKS, CDR2 YYEKEE (reference sequence). J lost 5 bases, V lost 4 bases, and 11 bases had no gene match. This CDR3 contains 17 residues. CDR3 residues: CASSKRLAGGRGETQYF. The DNA for the CDR3 is TGTGCCAGCAGCAAACGACTAGCGGGAGGAAGGGGGGAGACCCAGTACTTC.

This clonotype appeared a few times. This chain links TRBV6-1 with TRBJ2-7; the D is unclear. Trimming removed 5 bases at V and 0 bases at J, with 11 bases between. The CDR3 has 14 amino acids. From germline, CDR1 is MNHNS and CDR2 SASEGT. The CDR3 loop is CASSRRQSSYEQYF. The CDR3 nucleotides are TGTGCCAGCAGTCGACGGCAGAGCTCCTACGAGCAGTACTTC.

This clonotype occurred many times. The rearrangement joins TRBV12-3 or TRBV12-4 to TRBJ2-1; 8 nucleotides align to TRBD2. Trimming cost V 5 bases and J 6 bases; bases outside gene matches: 6. The CDR3 sequence is 14 residues long. In DNA form, the CDR3 reads TGTGCCAGCAGTCCCCCTAGCGGGCCCAATGAGCAGTTCTTC. As protein: CASSPPSGPNEQFF.

This clonotype was counted only a few times. J is TRBJ1-2 and V is TRBV6-1; TRBD1 agrees at 7 bases. The germline CDR1 and CDR2 sequences are MNHNS and SASEGT. V lost 7 bases and J lost 11; bases outside the gene matches: 16. The CDR3 extends over 14 amino acids. The CDR3 sequence is CASTADRSLGWYTF. The CDR3 DNA is TGTGCCAGCACTGCGGACAGGTCCCTAGGATGGTACACCTTC.

In this sample, this clonotype turned up a few times. The chain combines TRBV29-1 with TRBJ2-7, with 7 bases aligning to TRBD2. Trimming took 4 bases from V and 4 from J; bases not matched to a gene: 10. Germline loops: CDR1 SQVTM, CDR2 ANQGSEA. This CDR3 has 14 residues. CDR3 protein: CSVGSETSTYEQYF. DNA for the CDR3: TGCAGCGTTGGGAGTGAGACTAGCACTTACGAGCAGTACTTC.

Many counts were recorded for this clonotype. The chain employs TRBV27 and TRBJ2-3, with D unresolved. V lost 3 bases and J 2 bases, leaving 6 bases between the germline ends. The germline V gene encodes CDR1 MNHEY and CDR2 SMNVEV (reference sequence). This CDR3 region has 13 residues. The CDR3 DNA sequence: TGTGCCAGCAGTTTCCTGCCCACAGATACGCAGTATTTT. Its translation is CASSFLPTDTQYF.

At least ten counts were recorded for this clonotype. V is TRBV3-1 and J is TRBJ2-1, with a possible D match to TRBD2 (6 bases). Germline-derived CDR1 and CDR2 are LGHDT and YNNKEL (reference sequence). The CDR3 runs to 16 residues. Trimming stripped 4 bases from V and 9 bases from J, with 22 bases between. CDR3 in amino acids: CASSLWGVRDEGEQFF. The CDR3 DNA reads as TGTGCCAGCAGCCTCTGGGGGGTTCGGGACGAGGGTGAGCAGTTCTTC.

This rearrangement joins TRBV18 to TRBJ2-7, with TRBD2 matching over 8 bases. Germline V gene sequence: CDR1 KGHSH, CDR2 LQKENI. CDR3 length: 16 residues. With 2 bases clipped from V and 4 bases from J, the junction kept 10 bases outside the gene matches. CDR3 region: CASSPGERESVYEQYF. Written as DNA, the CDR3 is TGTGCCAGCTCACCAGGGGAGCGGGAGTCGGTTTACGAGCAGTACTTC.

The chain employs TRBV6-6 and TRBJ2-7, with TRBD2 identical over 8 bases. V lost 7 bases and J lost 4; bases outside the gene matches: 6. The germline gives CDR1 MNHNY, CDR2 SVGAGI (reference sequence). The CDR3 loop spans 13 amino acids. In DNA, the CDR3 is TGTGCCAGCATGTCCAGCGGGAGTTACGAGCAGTACTTC. This gives the protein CASMSSGSYEQYF.

This clonotype was picked up many times. This chain uses TRBV7-2 with TRBJ2-3; a possible D gene is TRBD2 (6 bases). Between the trimmed V and J ends, which lost 5 bases and 4 bases, there was a span of 13 bases. The CDR3 extends over 14 amino acids. Germline CDR1 SGHTA, CDR2 FQGNSA. The DNA of the CDR3 is TGTGCCAGCAGCCGACTAGGGTTTCCAGATACGCAGTATTTT. This codes for CASSRLGFPDTQYF.

The table lists this clonotype with a few counts. The chain combines TRBV7-2 with TRBJ2-2; D is unclear. The V end was cut by 5 bases, the J end by 6 bases, with 10 bases between. The germline gives CDR1 SGHTA, CDR2 FQGNSA. The CDR3 is made up of 13 amino acids. The CDR3 loop reads CASSRFLSGELFF. In DNA form, the CDR3 reads TGTGCCAGCAGCCGATTCCTGTCCGGGGAGCTGTTTTTT.

The chain employs TRBV13 and TRBJ2-3; TRBD2 aligns across 11 bases. Germline V gene data show CDR1 as PRHDT and CDR2 as FYEKMQ (reference sequence). V lost 6 bases and J lost 0; bases outside the gene matches: 5. This CDR3 has 16 amino acids. For the CDR3, the DNA is TGTGCCAGCAGAACAACTAGCGGGGGAAGCACAGATACGCAGTATTTT. It specifies CASRTTSGGSTDTQYF.

This clonotype was observed at least ten times. The CDR3 DNA reads TGCAGTGCCAGGACAGGGAGTAGCGCAGATACGCAGTATTTT. Amino acids: CSARTGSSADTQYF. The V gene is TRBV20-1, the J gene TRBJ2-3, with TRBD1 identical over 8 bases. This CDR3 comprises 14 residues. CDR1 and CDR2 (germline): DFQATT, SNEGSKA (reference sequence). The ends lost 6 bases at V and 4 bases at J; junction bases unmatched: 9.

This clonotype was recorded many times. The rearrangement uses TRBV27 and TRBJ2-7; D not certain. The CDR3 is 15 amino acids. Germline values: CDR1 MNHEY, CDR2 SMNVEV (reference sequence). Between the trimmed V and J ends, which lost 8 bases and 4 bases, there was a span of 21 bases. For the CDR3, the DNA is TGTGCCAGCCGTAGCCGCTACCCCATGACGTACGAGCAGTACTTC. Translation gives CASRSRYPMTYEQYF.

The J gene is TRBJ2-3, the V gene TRBV5-1; D not certain. CDR3 length: 14 residues. Germline V gene lookup returns CDR1 SGHRS and CDR2 YFSETQ. V lost 4 bases and J lost 1, with 10 bases in between. DNA of the CDR3: TGCGCCAGCAGCACAACAAGGGGCACAGATACGCAGTATTTT. This encodes CASSTTRGTDTQYF.

This chain joins TRBV6-5 and TRBJ2-5, with D possibly TRBD2 on 5 matching bases. V was trimmed by 0 bases and J by 2 bases, leaving 13 bases between them. Looked up from germline, CDR1 is MNHEY and CDR2 is SVGAGI. The CDR3 totals 16 residues. This CDR3 is CASSYSEVAGQETQYF. The DNA of the CDR3 is TGTGCCAGCAGTTACTCCGAGGTTGCGGGTCAAGAGACCCAGTACTTC.

The chain is built from TRBV2 and TRBJ2-7, with a tentative D call TRBD1 (6 bases). The V gene's germline CDR1 is SNHLY and CDR2 FYNNEI. V was cut by 9 bases and J by 0 bases, with 12 bases left in between. The CDR3 sequence is 13 residues long. This CDR3 is CASLRDISYEQYF. In nucleotides, the CDR3 is TGTGCCAGTTTACGGGACATCTCCTACGAGCAGTACTTC.

The rearrangement links TRBV28 to TRBJ2-1, with 8 bases identical to TRBD1. V shed 6 bases, J shed 2 bases, and the junction held 12 bases outside the gene matches. Germline assignment: CDR1 MDHEN and CDR2 SYDVKM. CDR3 length: 17 amino acids. The CDR3 bases are TGTGCCAGCAGCCTTTTGGGGGGACAGGCGACCTACAATGAGCAGTTCTTC. Encoded protein: CASSLLGGQATYNEQFF.

The J gene is TRBJ2-7, the V gene TRBV19; TRBD2 agrees at 7 bases. The ends lost 2 bases at V and 4 bases at J; junction bases unmatched: 8. Germline lookup yields CDR1 LNHDA and CDR2 SQIVND (reference sequence). This CDR3 is built from 15 residues. The CDR3 sequence: CASSIRAGDQYEQYF. The CDR3 coding sequence is TGTGCCAGTAGTATACGGGCGGGAGACCAATACGAGCAGTACTTC.